The next 27 T cell receptor beta chains were all read from a single sample in a study of tissue T cells after allogeneic stem cell transplantation. Assay: immunoSEQ multiplex PCR; the TCRdb copy retains only in-frame clones and omits some. Among about 12,000 clones listed, around 70% were seen once. This specimen was tissue from the right colon, taken at autopsy. Receptor source: a woman between 18 and 55 years old with breast cancer.

The chain combines TRBV6-5 with TRBJ2-1; TRBD1 matches 7 bases. In germline, CDR1 is MNHEY, CDR2 SVGAGI. Trimming removed 4 bases from V and 8 bases from J; junction bases left unmatched: 5. The CDR3 consists of 13 residues. The CDR3 DNA sequence: TGTGCCAGCAGTTTACAGGGGCGGGATGAGCAGTTCTTC. Translating it yields CASSLQGRDEQFF.

This clone is large within its sample. The V gene is TRBV30, the J gene TRBJ2-7, with 10 nucleotides matching TRBD2. The CDR3 runs to 14 residues. CDR1 and CDR2 (germline): GTSNPN, SVGIG (reference sequence). Trimming took 8 bases from V and 3 from J; bases not matched to a gene: 10. CDR3 nucleotide sequence: TGTGCCGGCCAACGCGGGACTAGCGACTACGAGCAGTACTTC. It yields the protein CAGQRGTSDYEQYF.

The chain has TRBV7-2 and TRBJ2-7, with TRBD1 as a possible D gene (5 bases). Between the trimmed V and J ends, which lost 2 bases and 6 bases, there was a span of 8 bases. CDR3 size: 12 residues. Germline CDR1 is SGHTA and CDR2 is FQGNSA. The CDR3 region is CASSLQGVEQYF. In nucleotides, the CDR3 is TGTGCCAGCAGCTTACAAGGGGTCGAGCAGTACTTC.

Note on this clone: The same CDR3 also results from other DNA sequences found in this sample. The chain has TRBV6-2 or TRBV6-3 and TRBJ1-2; D is unresolved. V was cut by 3 bases and J by 5 bases, with 10 bases left in between. CDR3 length equals 13 residues. CDR1 is MNHEY and CDR2 is SVGEGT in the germline V gene. The CDR3 DNA follows: TGTGCCAGCAGTTATGTATCGGGATATGGCTACACCTTC. The encoded protein is CASSYVSGYGYTF.

The J gene is TRBJ2-5, the V gene TRBV7-6, with 9 bases matching TRBD2. V lost 3 bases and J lost 4; bases outside the gene matches: 9. Germline CDR1 SGHVS, CDR2 FNYEAQ. This CDR3 is 16 amino acids long. The CDR3 reads CASSFQPGLAGETQYF. The CDR3 bases are TGTGCCAGCAGCTTTCAACCGGGACTAGCAGGAGAGACCCAGTACTTC.

The chain combines TRBV4-2 with TRBJ2-5, with unresolved D. CDR3 size: 15 residues. Trimming cost V 1 base and J 0 bases, with 9 bases left between them. From germline, CDR1 is LGHNA and CDR2 YNFKEQ. The CDR3 nucleotides read TGTGCCAGCAGCCAAGCCGCGGACCACCAAGAGACCCAGTACTTC. Its translation is CASSQAADHQETQYF.

The chain uses TRBV6-2 or TRBV6-3 and TRBJ2-5, with D tentatively TRBD2 (5 bases). Germline V lookup: CDR1 MNHEY, CDR2 SVGEGT. The CDR3 runs 14 residues. V shed 4 bases and J shed 5 bases, with 14 bases lying between them. The DNA of the CDR3 is TGTGCCAGCAGTTTGGGTAGCGTAAGGGAGACCCAGTACTTC. This sequence encodes CASSLGSVRETQYF.

This chain uses TRBV18 with TRBJ2-1; maybe TRBD2 (5 bases). This CDR3 is built from 12 residues. Trimming pared 3 bases from V and 9 bases from J, leaving 9 bases between. Germline V gene data show CDR1 as KGHSH and CDR2 as LQKENI. CDR3 residues: CASSPTSSEQFF. DNA for the CDR3: TGTGCCAGCTCACCCACTAGTAGTGAGCAGTTCTTC.

J is TRBJ1-1 and V is TRBV7-2; D possibly corresponds to TRBD1 (6 bases). This CDR3 has 14 residues. V lost 1 base to trimming and J lost 4 bases, with 10 bases between them. Germline V gene sequence: CDR1 SGHTA, CDR2 FQGNSA. The CDR3 sequence is CASSLDGGSTEAFF. In DNA form, the CDR3 reads TGTGCCAGCAGCTTAGACGGGGGCTCCACTGAAGCTTTCTTT.

The CDR3, as DNA: TGTGCCATCAGAAGGACGGCAGCCGCGGAGGACGAGCAGTACTTC. It yields the protein CAIRRTAAAEDEQYF. The chain uses TRBV10-3 and TRBJ2-7; D may be TRBD2 (5 bases). This CDR3 is built from 15 residues. Trimming shortened V by 6 bases and J by 5 bases, and 20 bases separated the two germline ends. Germline V gives CDR1 ENHRY, CDR2 SYGVKD.

This clone was observed a few times. The V and J genes are TRBV19 and TRBJ2-3, with 14 bases matching TRBD2. Germline loops: CDR1 LNHDA, CDR2 SQIVND (reference sequence). V lost 10 bases, J lost 2 bases, and 17 bases stayed unmatched. This CDR3 is built from 19 residues. CDR3 nucleotides: TGTGCCACTTCAGGGGGACTAGCGGGGGCGCACCCCAACACAGATACGCAGTATTTT. This codes for CATSGGLAGAHPNTDTQYF.

This chain links TRBV27 with TRBJ1-5; no clear D gene. This CDR3 spans 14 amino acids. V lost 4 bases, J lost 3 bases, and 10 bases lay in between. Germline V gives CDR1 MNHEY, CDR2 SMNVEV (reference sequence). The CDR3 nucleotides are TGTGCCAGCAGTTACGGAGGCCCCAATCAGCCCCAGCATTTT. Translated, it gives CASSYGGPNQPQHF.

The rearrangement uses TRBV19 and TRBJ2-1; D perhaps matches TRBD2 (6 bases). The CDR3 sequence is 13 residues long. V was trimmed by 4 bases and J by 11 bases, leaving 15 bases between them. Germline CDR1 LNHDA, CDR2 SQIVND (reference sequence). CDR3 residues: CASSSSLAGKQFF. Here the CDR3 DNA reads TGTGCCAGTAGTAGCTCATTGGCGGGAAAGCAGTTCTTC.

The genes are TRBV19 and TRBJ1-1; D uncertain. Germline values: CDR1 LNHDA, CDR2 SQIVND (reference sequence). The CDR3 covers 14 residues. The V and J ends lost 3 bases and 1 base respectively, with 9 bases between them. CDR3 sequence reads: CASSMYSPNTEAFF. DNA for the CDR3: TGTGCCAGTAGTATGTACTCCCCGAACACTGAAGCTTTCTTT.

The gene calls are TRBV7-2 and TRBJ2-5; TRBD1 aligns across 10 bases. V was pared by 2 bases and J by 5 bases, with 8 bases of the junction left unmatched. Germline CDR1 SGHTA, CDR2 FQGNSA. The CDR3 sequence is 16 residues long. This CDR3 reads CASSLTLDRGRETQYF. The CDR3 coding sequence is TGTGCCAGCAGCTTAACCCTGGACAGGGGGAGGGAGACCCAGTACTTC.

The gene calls are TRBV11-3 and TRBJ2-3; 7 bases agree with TRBD2. The CDR3 consists of 18 residues. V was clipped by 2 bases and J by 7 bases; unmatched bases: 18. Germline V gives CDR1 SGHNT, CDR2 YENEEA. CDR3 sequence: CASSLSPPLRGSRHTQYF. Written as DNA, the CDR3 is TGTGCCAGCAGCTTATCCCCCCCCCTACGCGGGAGTCGTCATACGCAGTATTTT.

The chain recombines TRBV6-1 with TRBJ1-1; maybe TRBD1 (5 bases). V lost 2 bases, J lost 9 bases, and 16 bases lay in between. The CDR3 is 14 amino acids. Germline loops: CDR1 MNHNS, CDR2 SASEGT. The CDR3 nucleotides are TGTGCCAGCAGTGAATGGGGGATGCTGGGGCAAGCTTTCTTT. Amino acid sequence: CASSEWGMLGQAFF.

As regards this clone: At one end the junction does not follow the germline gene, possibly because of a read error. CDR3 nucleotides: TGTGCTAGCAGCTTAGGGACAGGGCGTGGGTACGAGCAGTACTTC. Its protein is CASSLGTGRGYEQYF. This chain links TRBV7-7 with TRBJ2-7; TRBD1 agrees at 9 bases. Germline V gene sequence: CDR1 SSHAT, CDR2 FNYEAQ (reference sequence). The CDR3 spans 15 residues.

The chain recombines TRBV6-1 with TRBJ2-2; 10 bases match TRBD2. This CDR3 has 15 residues. J lost 3 bases, V lost 2 bases, and 0 bases had no gene match. The germline V gene encodes CDR1 MNHNS and CDR2 SASEGT. In nucleotides, the CDR3 is TGTGCCAGCAGTGAACTAGCGGGGGACACCGGGGAGCTGTTTTTT. Its protein product is CASSELAGDTGELFF.

This clone appeared a few times. The sample contains more than one DNA sequence encoding this CDR3. The chain has TRBV7-2 and TRBJ2-7, with D unresolved. The CDR3 runs 11 residues. Germline V gene data show CDR1 as SGHTA and CDR2 as FQGNSA. Trimming removed 4 bases at V and 3 bases at J, with 4 bases between. CDR3 region: CASSSYYEQYF. The CDR3 DNA is TGTGCCAGCAGCTCCTACTACGAGCAGTACTTC.

This clone was detected only a few times. V is TRBV19 and J is TRBJ2-3, with 10 positions matching TRBD2. This CDR3 is 13 amino acids long. V shed 5 bases, J shed 12 bases, and the junction held 8 bases outside the gene matches. Germline lookup yields CDR1 LNHDA and CDR2 SQIVND (reference sequence). CDR3 amino acids: CASSPSTSGPQYF. The CDR3 nucleotides read TGTGCCAGTAGTCCGTCGACTAGCGGGCCCCAGTATTTT.

About this clone: The sample contains more than one DNA sequence encoding this CDR3. The chain joins TRBV27 to TRBJ2-5; D possibly matches TRBD1 or TRBD2 (5 bases each). The germline gives CDR1 MNHEY, CDR2 SMNVEV (reference sequence). Trimming stripped 2 bases from V and 1 base from J, with 8 bases between. This CDR3 has 14 amino acids. The CDR3 reads CASSLRDPQETQYF. The CDR3 nucleotides are TGTGCCAGCAGTTTAAGGGACCCCCAAGAGACCCAGTACTTC.

This clone was seen more than once but under ten times. Other DNA sequences of this sample code for an identical CDR3. The chain is built from TRBV27 and TRBJ2-3, with 12 positions matching TRBD2. This CDR3 contains 14 residues. The trim removed 5 bases at V and 7 bases at J, leaving 4 bases unmatched. Germline CDR1 and CDR2: MNHEY and SMNVEV (reference sequence). This CDR3 reads CASSLAGGPYTQYF. In nucleotides, the CDR3 is TGTGCCAGCAGTCTAGCGGGAGGGCCCTATACGCAGTATTTT.

J is TRBJ2-3 and V is TRBV7-9; 7 bases align to TRBD2. V lost 7 bases, J lost 4 bases, and 8 bases stayed unmatched. This CDR3 contains 14 residues. Germline lookup yields CDR1 SEHNR and CDR2 FQNEAQ (reference sequence). CDR3 DNA: TGTGCCAGCACCTCGGGCGGGGGACCAGATACGCAGTATTTT. Amino acid sequence: CASTSGGGPDTQYF.

The chain is built from TRBV27 and TRBJ2-5; D might be TRBD1 (6 bases). Trimming pared 10 bases from V and 0 bases from J, leaving 21 bases between. CDR3 length: 16 residues. Germline V gene data show CDR1 as MNHEY and CDR2 as SMNVEV (reference sequence). CDR3 in DNA: TGTGCCACCCAGAAAACAACAGGGACACACCAAGAGACCCAGTACTTC. Translation gives CATQKTTGTHQETQYF.

The chain joins TRBV20-1 to TRBJ2-7; 10 positions agree with TRBD1. CDR1 is DFQATT and CDR2 is SNEGSKA in the germline V gene (reference sequence). Trimming took 3 bases from V and 4 from J; bases not matched to a gene: 6. The CDR3 length is 14 residues. CDR3 sequence (DNA): TGCAGTGCTAGTCCGGACAGGGGGGAGTACGAGCAGTACTTC. This sequence encodes CSASPDRGEYEQYF.

The chain employs TRBV5-4 and TRBJ2-4; TRBD1 matches at 7 bases. This CDR3 region has 14 residues. The V gene end was trimmed by 2 bases and the J gene end by 4 bases; junction bases not matched to a gene: 3. Germline CDR1 is SGHNT and CDR2 is YYREEE (reference sequence). The DNA of the CDR3 is TGTGCCAGCAGCTTTGGGACAGCTAAAAACATTCAGTACTTC. This translates into CASSFGTAKNIQYF.